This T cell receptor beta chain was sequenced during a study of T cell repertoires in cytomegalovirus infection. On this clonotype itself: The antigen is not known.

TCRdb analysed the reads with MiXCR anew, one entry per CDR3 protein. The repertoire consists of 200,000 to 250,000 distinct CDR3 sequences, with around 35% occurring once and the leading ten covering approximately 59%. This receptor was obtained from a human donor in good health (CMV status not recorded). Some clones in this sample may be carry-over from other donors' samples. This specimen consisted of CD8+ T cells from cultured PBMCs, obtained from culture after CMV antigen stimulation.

The CDR3 DNA reads TGCAGTGCTAGGGGACCGAACACTGAAGCTTTCTTT. It specifies CSARGPNTEAFF. J is TRBJ1-1 and V is TRBV20-1; a possible D gene is TRBD1 (5 bases). The CDR3 runs to 12 residues. Trimming removed 3 bases at V and 1 base at J, with 6 bases between. From germline, CDR1 is DFQATT and CDR2 SNEGSKA (reference sequence).